This paragraph reports one T cell receptor (beta chain). The data originate from a study of human T cells and chemical hapten exposure. Study in general: Throughout the roughly 24-week study, diphenylcyclopropenone was applied weekly to the patients' scalps.

Using its own MiXCR run on the RACE reads, TCRdb lists one record per CDR3 protein. Of more than 70,000 distinct CDR3 sequences listed, approximately 10% are singletons. The time point was: patch test 3, about 24 weeks after DPC sensitization. Described treatment: therapeutic diphenylcyclopropenone sensitization with weekly scalp DPC. The CDR3 length is 15 residues. The V end lost 6 bases, the J end lost 4 bases, and 18 bases lay between the germline ends. Germline CDR1 MDHEN, CDR2 SYDVKM. The sample was whole blood, taken in connection with sensitization to the hapten diphenylcyclopropenone (DPC). The chain has TRBV28 and TRBJ2-5; D is unclear. This sequence originates from a woman aged 25 to 39 with alopecia areata. Some clones in this sample may be carry-over from other donors' samples. The CDR3 region has the DNA TGTGCCAGCAGCCCTAGGCGGACCGGCGGAGAGACCCAGTACTTC. It encodes CASSPRRTGGETQYF.